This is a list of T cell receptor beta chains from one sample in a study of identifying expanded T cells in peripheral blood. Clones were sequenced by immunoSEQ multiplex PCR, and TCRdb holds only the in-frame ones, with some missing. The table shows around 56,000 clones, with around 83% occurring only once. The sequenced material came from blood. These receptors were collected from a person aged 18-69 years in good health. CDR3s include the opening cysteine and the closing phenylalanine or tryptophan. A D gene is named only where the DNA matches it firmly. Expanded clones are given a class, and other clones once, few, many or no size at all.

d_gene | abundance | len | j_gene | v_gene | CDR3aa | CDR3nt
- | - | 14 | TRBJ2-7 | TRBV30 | CALGGRSGSYEQYF | TGTGCCTTGGGGGGACGGTCGGGTTCCTACGAGCAGTACTTC
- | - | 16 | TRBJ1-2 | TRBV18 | CASSLRGRGDNYGYTF | TGTGCCAGCTCACTACGCGGCAGGGGAGATAACTATGGCTACACCTTC
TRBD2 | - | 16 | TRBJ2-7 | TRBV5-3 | CARSFLKAGGTHEQYF | TGTGCCAGAAGCTTTCTTAAAGCGGGAGGGACCCACGAGCAGTACTTC
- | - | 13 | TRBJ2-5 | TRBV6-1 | CASSANREETQYF | TGTGCCAGCAGTGCGAACAGGGAAGAGACCCAGTACTTC
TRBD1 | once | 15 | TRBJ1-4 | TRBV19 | CASSRGTGGYEKLFF | TGTGCCAGTAGCAGAGGGACAGGGGGCTATGAAAAACTGTTTTTT
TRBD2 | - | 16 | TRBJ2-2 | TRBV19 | CASSITSGQNTGELFF | TGTGCCAGTAGTATTACTAGCGGTCAGAACACCGGGGAGCTGTTTTTT
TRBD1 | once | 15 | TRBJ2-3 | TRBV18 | CASSPGAGGADTQYF | TGTGCCAGCTCCCCGGGGGCAGGGGGCGCAGATACGCAGTATTTT
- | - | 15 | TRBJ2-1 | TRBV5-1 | CASSFSSQGSNEQFF | TGCGCCAGCAGCTTCTCTTCCCAGGGTTCCAATGAGCAGTTCTTC
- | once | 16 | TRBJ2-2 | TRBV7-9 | CASSLAIAGFTGELFF | TGTGCCAGCAGCTTAGCGATTGCAGGGTTCACCGGGGAGCTGTTTTTT
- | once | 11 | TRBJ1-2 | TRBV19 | CASSGGAGYTF | TGTGCCAGTAGTGGGGGGGCTGGCTACACCTTC
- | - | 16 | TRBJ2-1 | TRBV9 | CASSENAGPLQNEQFF | TGTGCCAGCAGCGAGAATGCGGGTCCCCTTCAGAATGAGCAGTTCTTC
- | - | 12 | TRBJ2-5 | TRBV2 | CASSEEQETQYF | TGTGCCAGCAGTGAAGAACAAGAGACCCAGTACTTC
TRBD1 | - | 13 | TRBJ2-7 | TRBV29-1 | CSVEGRGSYEQYF | TGCAGCGTTGAAGGCAGGGGGTCCTACGAGCAGTACTTC
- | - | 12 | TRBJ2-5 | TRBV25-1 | CASSPVRGTQYF | TGTGCCAGCAGTCCAGTGCGGGGGACCCAGTACTTC
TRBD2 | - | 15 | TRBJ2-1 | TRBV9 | CASSVLAGGQDEQFF | TGTGCCAGCAGCGTCCTAGCGGGAGGGCAGGATGAGCAGTTCTTC
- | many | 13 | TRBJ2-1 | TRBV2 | CASSERLNNEQFF | TGTGCCAGCAGTGAACGGCTGAATAACGAGCAGTTCTTC